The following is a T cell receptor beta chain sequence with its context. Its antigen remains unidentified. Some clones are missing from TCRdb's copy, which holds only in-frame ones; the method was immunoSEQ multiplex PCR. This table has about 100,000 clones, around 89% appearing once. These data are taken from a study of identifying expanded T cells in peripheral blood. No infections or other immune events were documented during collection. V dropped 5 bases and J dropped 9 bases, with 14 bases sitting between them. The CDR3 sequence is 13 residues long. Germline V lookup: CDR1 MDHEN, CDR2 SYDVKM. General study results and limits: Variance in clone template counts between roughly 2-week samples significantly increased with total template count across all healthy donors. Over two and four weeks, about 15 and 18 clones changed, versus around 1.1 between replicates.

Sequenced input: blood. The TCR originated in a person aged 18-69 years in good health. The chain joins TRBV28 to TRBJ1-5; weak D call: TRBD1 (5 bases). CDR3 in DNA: TGTGCCAGCAGTGGGGGGGAGGTGTGGCCCCAGCATTTT. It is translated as CASSGGEVWPQHF.